These 18 T cell receptor beta chains share one sample of origin, sequenced in a study of T cells in Graves' hyperthyroidism and ophthalmopathy. Amplification targeted TCR beta CDR3 regions from RNA transcripts. Initially, a first-round RT-PCR of the TCR CDR3 employed the HTBI primer set. MiXCR was run by TCRdb on the multiplex PCR reads, yielding one entry per CDR3 protein. This repertoire shows fewer than 450,000 distinct CDR3 sequences, about 18% found once; its top ten account for roughly a third. Sequenced material: blood. These receptors were obtained from a woman aged 25-40 years with Graves' hyperthyroidism that later progressed to Graves' ophthalmopathy.

The chain has TRBV7-8 and TRBJ1-5; D is possibly TRBD1 (6 bases). CDR3 length equals 17 residues. Trimming left V 8 bases short and J 5 bases short, with 25 bases between. CDR1 is SGHVS and CDR2 is FQNEAQ in the germline V gene. The CDR3 region is CASAPSVGSGGHQPQHF. As DNA, the CDR3 is TGTGCCAGCGCGCCGTCCGTTGGGTCGGGGGGCCATCAGCCCCAGCATTTT.

This clonotype was observed a few times. The gene calls are TRBV7-9 and TRBJ1-4, with 9 bases matching TRBD1. After removal of 5 bases from V and 5 bases from J, the junction contained 9 bases not matched to a gene. The V gene's germline CDR1 is SEHNR and CDR2 FQNEAQ (reference sequence). The CDR3 runs to 16 residues. The CDR3 reads CASSERDRDRNEKLFF. In nucleotides, the CDR3 is TGTGCCAGCAGCGAAAGGGACAGGGACCGAAATGAAAAACTGTTTTTT.

This clonotype has at least ten counts. The V call is TRBV30, the J call TRBJ2-5, with no clear D. This CDR3 has 13 residues. V dropped 0 bases and J dropped 10 bases, with 15 bases sitting between them. In germline, CDR1 is GTSNPN, CDR2 SVGIG (reference sequence). Written as DNA, the CDR3 is TGTGCCTGGAGTGTACTCGGTATGAGTGACCAGTACTTC. Its translation is CAWSVLGMSDQYF.

In this sample, this clonotype turned up many times. V and J are TRBV3-1 and TRBJ1-2; D is unclear. Per the germline V gene, CDR1 is LGHDT and CDR2 is YNNKEL (reference sequence). The CDR3 extends over 13 amino acids. V dropped 0 bases and J dropped 9 bases, with 11 bases sitting between them. CDR3 nucleotide sequence: TGTGCCAGCAGCCAAGACAGCGGGGTTAGCTACACCTTC. Its protein is CASSQDSGVSYTF.

This clonotype occurred many times. V usage is TRBV29-1 and J usage is TRBJ1-2; 8 bases match TRBD1. This CDR3 is built from 11 residues. The germline gives CDR1 SQVTM, CDR2 ANQGSEA. The V segment lost 6 bases and the J segment 8 bases; nucleotides outside the gene matches: 5. The CDR3 sequence is CSVGQGQGYTF. For the CDR3, the DNA is TGCAGCGTAGGACAGGGACAAGGCTACACCTTC.

The chain carries TRBV29-1 and TRBJ2-5; TRBD2 aligns across 9 bases. The CDR3 extends over 15 amino acids. J gave up 5 bases and V 6 bases, and 13 bases lay outside the gene matches. Germline V CDR1 and CDR2: SQVTM, ANQGSEA. CDR3 amino acids: CSVGLASTRGETQYF. CDR3 nucleotide sequence: TGCAGCGTCGGACTAGCGTCTACAAGGGGGGAGACCCAGTACTTC.

There are many counts of this clonotype. The chain combines TRBV28 with TRBJ1-1; D unclear. With 1 base removed from V and 0 bases from J, the gap between germline ends came to 9 bases. The CDR3 spans 15 residues. Germline CDR1 and CDR2: MDHEN and SYDVKM. The CDR3 sequence is CASSLFAELNTEAFF. The CDR3 DNA is TGTGCCAGCAGTTTATTCGCAGAGCTGAACACTGAAGCTTTCTTT.

This clonotype was observed a few times. V gene TRBV19 combines with J gene TRBJ1-2; maybe TRBD1 (6 bases). V gave up 4 bases and J gave up 6 bases, with 18 bases separating them. CDR3 length equals 15 residues. Germline values: CDR1 LNHDA, CDR2 SQIVND (reference sequence). The CDR3 sequence is CASSNPGAKSHGYTF. In DNA form, the CDR3 reads TGTGCCAGTAGTAATCCAGGGGCTAAATCCCATGGCTACACCTTC.

The chain carries TRBV6-1 and TRBJ2-5; TRBD1 might be the D (6 bases). The CDR3 is 17 amino acids. CDR1 is MNHNS and CDR2 is SASEGT in the germline V gene. In DNA form, the CDR3 reads TGTCCATCTCCAGGGGCCAGGCGCACGACCATCCAAGAGACCCAGTACTTC. It yields the protein CPSPGARRTTIQETQYF.

This clonotype occurred many times. The rearrangement links TRBV12-3 or TRBV12-4 to TRBJ2-5; perhaps TRBD1 as D (5 bases). V was pared by 7 bases and J by 4 bases, with 13 bases between. The CDR3 runs 13 residues. CDR3 DNA: TGTGCCAGCACCCCGGACACGAGAGAGACCCAGTACTTC. The encoded protein is CASTPDTRETQYF.

This clonotype came up many times. The chain joins TRBV12-3 or TRBV12-4 to TRBJ2-1; the match to TRBD2 covers 11 bases. With V trimmed by 7 bases and J by 7 bases, 9 bases remained unmatched. The CDR3 extends over 15 amino acids. CDR3 amino acids: CASTPSVAGGNEQFF. Written as DNA, the CDR3 is TGTGCCAGCACTCCTTCCGTAGCGGGAGGGAATGAGCAGTTCTTC.

V and J are TRBV27 and TRBJ2-7; weak D call: TRBD2 (5 bases). The germline V gene encodes CDR1 MNHEY and CDR2 SMNVEV (reference sequence). This CDR3 has 14 amino acids. V lost 3 bases and J lost 9, with 18 bases in between. CDR3 nucleotide sequence: TGTGCCAGCAGTTTTGGGGTCGGACTCCCGGTGCAGTACTTC. It specifies CASSFGVGLPVQYF.

This clonotype appeared many times. The rearrangement uses TRBV9 and TRBJ2-5, with D perhaps given as TRBD1 or TRBD2 (6 bases each). The V end was cut by 0 bases, the J end by 5 bases, with 14 bases between. Germline V gene data show CDR1 as SGDLS and CDR2 as YYNGEE. The CDR3 extends over 15 amino acids. CDR3 in amino acids: CASSVDRGQGETQYF. The CDR3 DNA reads TGTGCCAGCAGCGTAGACCGGGGGCAGGGGGAGACCCAGTACTTC. Based on the CDR3 plus reference TRBV9 and TRBJ2-5, the full variable domain is DSGVTQTPKHLITATGQRVTLRCSPRSGDLSVYWYQQSLDQGLQFLIQYYNGEERAKGNILERFSAQQFPDLHSELNLSSLELGDSALYFCASSVDRGQGETQYFGPGTRLLVL.

V gene TRBV7-8 combines with J gene TRBJ1-3, with D possibly matching TRBD1 (5 bases). With 8 bases removed from V and 2 bases from J, the gap between germline ends came to 13 bases. Germline V gene data show CDR1 as SGHVS and CDR2 as FQNEAQ. This CDR3 has 14 amino acids. The CDR3 reads CASAETVTGNTIYF. In DNA form, the CDR3 reads TGTGCCAGCGCCGAGACAGTTACTGGAAACACCATATATTTT.

The chain combines TRBV20-1 with TRBJ2-7; D ambiguous. Germline V gives CDR1 DFQATT, CDR2 SNEGSKA (reference sequence). CDR3 length: 14 residues. Trimming stripped 1 base from V and 3 bases from J, with 13 bases between. CDR3: CSARVWDLGYEQYF. Here the CDR3 DNA reads TGCAGTGCTAGAGTGTGGGATTTGGGCTACGAGCAGTACTTC.

This clonotype showed up many times. Relative to the germline gene, one junction end is altered; a read error may explain this. The genes are TRBV28 and TRBJ1-1; possibly TRBD1 for D (5 bases). Germline V CDR1 and CDR2: MDHEN, SYDVKM. CDR3 length: 15 amino acids. The CDR3 DNA reads as TGTGTCAGCAGCAATAGGGGCCCGGGGTGGACTGAAGCTTTCTTT. It yields the protein CVSSNRGPGWTEAFF.

This clonotype was recorded many times. This sequence joins TRBV20-1 and TRBJ2-4, with a possible D match to TRBD1 (6 bases). Between the trimmed V and J ends, which lost 1 base and 5 bases, there was a span of 12 bases. The germline V gene has CDR1 DFQATT and CDR2 SNEGSKA (reference sequence). The CDR3 has 14 residues. The CDR3 is CSARGPGDENIQYF. CDR3 sequence (DNA): TGCAGTGCTAGAGGTCCAGGGGACGAAAACATTCAGTACTTC.

Many counts were recorded for this clonotype. The chain uses TRBV11-3 and TRBJ2-1, with D tentatively TRBD1 or TRBD2 (5 bases each). CDR3 length equals 14 residues. Germline values: CDR1 SGHNT, CDR2 YENEEA. The germline V and J ends were trimmed by 0 bases and 8 bases, with 11 bases remaining between them. The chain's CDR3 is CASSLDRSGHEQFF. In DNA form, the CDR3 reads TGTGCCAGCAGCTTAGATCGCTCGGGGCATGAGCAGTTCTTC. The variable domain in full, completed from reference TRBV11-3 and TRBJ2-1, reads EAGVVQSPRYKIIEKKQPVAFWCNPISGHNTLYWYLQNLGQGPELLIRYENEEAVDDSQLPKDRFSAERLKGVDSTLKIQPAELGDSAVYLCASSLDRSGHEQFFGPGTRLTVL.